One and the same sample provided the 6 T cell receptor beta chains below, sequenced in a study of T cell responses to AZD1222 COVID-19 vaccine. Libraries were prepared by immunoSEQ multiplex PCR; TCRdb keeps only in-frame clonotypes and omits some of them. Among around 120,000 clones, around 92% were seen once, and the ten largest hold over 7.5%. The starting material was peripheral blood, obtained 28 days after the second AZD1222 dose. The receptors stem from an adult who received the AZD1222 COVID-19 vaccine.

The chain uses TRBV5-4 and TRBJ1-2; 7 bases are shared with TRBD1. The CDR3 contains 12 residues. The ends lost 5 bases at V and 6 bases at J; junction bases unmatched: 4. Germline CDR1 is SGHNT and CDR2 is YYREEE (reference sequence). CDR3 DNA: TGTGCCAGCAGTCAGGACAGGAATGGCTACACCTTC. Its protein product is CASSQDRNGYTF. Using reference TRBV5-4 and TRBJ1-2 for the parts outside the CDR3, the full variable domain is ETGVTQSPTHLIKTRGQQVTLRCSSQSGHNTVSWYQQALGQGPQFIFQYYREEENGRGNFPPRFSGLQFPNYSSELNVNALELDDSALYLCASSQDRNGYTFGSGTRLTVV.

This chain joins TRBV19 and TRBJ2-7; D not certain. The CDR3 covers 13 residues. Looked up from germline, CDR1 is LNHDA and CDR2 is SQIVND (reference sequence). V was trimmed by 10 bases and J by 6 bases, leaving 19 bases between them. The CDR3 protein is CATYNYPNGEQYF. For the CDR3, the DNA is TGTGCCACGTATAACTATCCTAACGGCGAGCAGTACTTC.

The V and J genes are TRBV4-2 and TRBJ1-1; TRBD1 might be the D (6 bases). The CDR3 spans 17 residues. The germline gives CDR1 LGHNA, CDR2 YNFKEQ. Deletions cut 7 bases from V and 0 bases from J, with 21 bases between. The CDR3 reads CASTGDRSRGMNTEAFF. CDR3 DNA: TGTGCCAGCACCGGGGATCGGTCCAGGGGAATGAACACTGAAGCTTTCTTT.

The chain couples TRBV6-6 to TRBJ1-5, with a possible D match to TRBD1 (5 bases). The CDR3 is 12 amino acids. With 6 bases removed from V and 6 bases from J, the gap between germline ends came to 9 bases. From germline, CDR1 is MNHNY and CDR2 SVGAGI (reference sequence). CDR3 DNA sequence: TGTGCCAGCAGCAGTCAGGGTCAGCCCCAGCATTTT. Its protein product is CASSSQGQPQHF.

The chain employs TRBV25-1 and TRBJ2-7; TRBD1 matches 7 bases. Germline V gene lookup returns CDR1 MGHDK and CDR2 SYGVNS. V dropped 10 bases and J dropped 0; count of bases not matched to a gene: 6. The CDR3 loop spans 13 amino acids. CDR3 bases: TGTGCCAACCCCAGGGACAGCTCCTACGAGCAGTACTTC. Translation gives CANPRDSSYEQYF.

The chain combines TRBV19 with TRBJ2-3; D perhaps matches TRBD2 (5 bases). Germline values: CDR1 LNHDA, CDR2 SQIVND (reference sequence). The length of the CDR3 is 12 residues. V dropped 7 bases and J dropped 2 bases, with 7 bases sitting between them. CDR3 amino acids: CASNGDTDTQYF. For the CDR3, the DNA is TGTGCCAGTAACGGGGACACAGATACGCAGTATTTT.